A selection of T cell receptor beta chains follows, all from one sample in a study of blood T cell repertoires in COVID-19. Data came from immunoSEQ multiplex PCR; TCRdb stores just in-frame clones and leaves some out. Here the sample spans about 170,000 clones, 70% to 80% being singletons. Sample: peripheral blood. The receptors here all came from a man aged 60 to 75 with acute or convalescent COVID-19. Both conserved end residues are part of each CDR3. Each record gives: V gene, J gene, CDR3 length, CDR3 protein.

v_gene: TRBV7-3
j_gene: TRBJ2-1
len: 15
CDR3aa: CASRATGTPYNEQFF

v_gene: TRBV15
j_gene: TRBJ1-2
len: 14
CDR3aa: CATSREDRLQGYTF

v_gene: TRBV10-1
j_gene: TRBJ2-1
len: 14
CDR3aa: CASSESFAGGMQFF

v_gene: TRBV5-6
j_gene: TRBJ2-7
len: 15
CDR3aa: CASSLVQGLAYEQYF

v_gene: TRBV24-1
j_gene: TRBJ2-7
len: 19
CDR3aa: CATSAGVGEGLATVYEQYF

v_gene: TRBV5-1
j_gene: TRBJ1-1
len: 14
CDR3aa: CASSGTQANTEAFF

v_gene: TRBV11-2
j_gene: TRBJ2-1
len: 15
CDR3aa: CASSTGQGLYNEQFF

v_gene: TRBV12-5
j_gene: TRBJ1-5
len: 13
CDR3aa: CASGLVRFQPQHF

v_gene: TRBV6-5
j_gene: TRBJ1-2
len: 15
CDR3aa: CASSSSWDSLYGYTF

v_gene: TRBV19
j_gene: TRBJ1-5
len: 16
CDR3aa: CASSGTGQGGNQPQHF

v_gene: TRBV5-4
j_gene: TRBJ2-5
len: 15
CDR3aa: CASSLARGRAETQYF

v_gene: TRBV24-1
j_gene: TRBJ1-2
len: 13
CDR3aa: CATSDPGYRGYTF

v_gene: TRBV9
j_gene: TRBJ1-1
len: 16
CDR3aa: CASSVGLGGANTEAFF

v_gene: TRBV5-6
j_gene: TRBJ2-1
len: 13
CDR3aa: CASSLLPGTGEFF

v_gene: TRBV24-1
j_gene: TRBJ1-2
len: 13
CDR3aa: CATSDSTTFFYTF

v_gene: TRBV6-5
j_gene: TRBJ2-1
len: 13
CDR3aa: CACGGYRGIEQFF

v_gene: TRBV27
j_gene: TRBJ1-2
len: 16
CDR3aa: CASSPHPGTASYGYTF

v_gene: TRBV19
j_gene: TRBJ1-2
len: 16
CDR3aa: CASSSLGQGLGYGYTF

v_gene: TRBV25-1
j_gene: TRBJ2-1
len: 15
CDR3aa: CASSAVTSSYNEQFF

v_gene: TRBV30
j_gene: TRBJ2-3
len: 12
CDR3aa: CAWSAQTDTQYF

v_gene: TRBV27
j_gene: TRBJ2-3
len: 14
CDR3aa: CASSLGSGRNTQYF

v_gene: TRBV28
j_gene: TRBJ2-7
len: 10
CDR3aa: CASSNTEQYF

v_gene: TRBV7-2
j_gene: TRBJ1-1
len: 13
CDR3aa: CASRTRGDTEAFF

v_gene: TRBV6-5
j_gene: TRBJ1-4
len: 16
CDR3aa: CASSYSTGGGREKLFF

v_gene: TRBV6-2/TRBV6-3
j_gene: TRBJ2-2
len: 14
CDR3aa: CASSSGTNTGELFF

v_gene: TRBV4-1
j_gene: TRBJ1-4
len: 14
CDR3aa: CASSQGLRDEKLFF

v_gene: TRBV11-2
j_gene: TRBJ2-7
len: 15
CDR3aa: CASSPWDRGRDEQYF

v_gene: TRBV18
j_gene: TRBJ2-3
len: 15
CDR3aa: CASSPSGVGTDTQYF

v_gene: TRBV11-2
j_gene: TRBJ1-2
len: 15
CDR3aa: CASSVNRGSTYGYTF

v_gene: TRBV27
j_gene: TRBJ2-2
len: 16
CDR3aa: CASSLSKAGDAGELFF

v_gene: TRBV19
j_gene: TRBJ1-5
len: 14
CDR3aa: CASRLTGMDPPQHF

v_gene: TRBV11-2
j_gene: TRBJ1-5
len: 16
CDR3aa: CASSLDYRAGNQPQHF

v_gene: TRBV19
j_gene: TRBJ1-5
len: 13
CDR3aa: CATAGTANQPQHF

v_gene: TRBV9
j_gene: TRBJ2-3
len: 14
CDR3aa: CASSARTGGDTQYF

v_gene: TRBV12-3/TRBV12-4
j_gene: TRBJ1-1
len: 12
CDR3aa: CASSTEGLQAFF

v_gene: TRBV6-5
j_gene: TRBJ2-7
len: 14
CDR3aa: CASRWLGGSYEQYF

v_gene: TRBV9
j_gene: TRBJ2-2
len: 16
CDR3aa: CASRPSGTDNTGELFF

v_gene: TRBV5-6
j_gene: TRBJ2-7
len: 13
CDR3aa: CASSLLQNYEQYF

v_gene: TRBV10-3
j_gene: TRBJ2-5
len: 14
CDR3aa: CAISYGQGQETQYF

v_gene: TRBV9
j_gene: TRBJ2-3
len: 14
CDR3aa: CASSVAGGSHTQYF

v_gene: TRBV19
j_gene: TRBJ1-1
len: 15
CDR3aa: CASSIPRGVFPEAFF

v_gene: TRBV7-3
j_gene: TRBJ2-2
len: 14
CDR3aa: CASSRTGGTGELFF

v_gene: TRBV2
j_gene: TRBJ1-5
len: 13
CDR3aa: CASSGPYQRPQHF

v_gene: TRBV5-8
j_gene: TRBJ2-7
len: 14
CDR3aa: CASSWETGSYEQYF

v_gene: TRBV28
j_gene: TRBJ1-2
len: 12
CDR3aa: CASSSIRSGYTF

v_gene: TRBV18
j_gene: TRBJ2-7
len: 16
CDR3aa: CASSPDRGPASYEQYF

v_gene: TRBV7-3
j_gene: TRBJ1-1
len: 13
CDR3aa: CASSLRPGTEAFF

v_gene: TRBV12-5
j_gene: TRBJ2-3
len: 16
CDR3aa: CASGASGTSGGDTQYF

v_gene: TRBV7-2
j_gene: TRBJ2-7
len: 15
CDR3aa: CASSLEGTGGYEQYF

v_gene: TRBV6-2/TRBV6-3
j_gene: TRBJ2-1
len: 14
CDR3aa: CASSYSGSYNEQFF

v_gene: TRBV5-1
j_gene: TRBJ2-5
len: 12
CDR3aa: CASSLPKETQYF

v_gene: TRBV13
j_gene: TRBJ1-2
len: 16
CDR3aa: CASSSTGASLRGGYTF

v_gene: TRBV18
j_gene: TRBJ1-2
len: 15
CDR3aa: CASSPGAATNYGYTF

v_gene: TRBV6-4
j_gene: TRBJ1-5
len: 17
CDR3aa: CASSDFWGLVGNQPQHF

v_gene: TRBV5-1
j_gene: TRBJ1-1
len: 15
CDR3aa: CASSLGTGLNTEAFF

v_gene: TRBV4-1
j_gene: TRBJ1-2
len: 14
CDR3aa: CASSLIQGFNGYTF

v_gene: TRBV7-7
j_gene: TRBJ2-7
len: 14
CDR3aa: CASSFDRGSYEQYF

v_gene: TRBV2
j_gene: TRBJ1-1
len: 9
CDR3aa: CASLPEAFF

v_gene: TRBV12-3/TRBV12-4
j_gene: TRBJ2-2
len: 12
CDR3aa: CASSAGPGELFF

v_gene: TRBV5-5
j_gene: TRBJ1-5
len: 15
CDR3aa: CASSFNQGVSQPQHF